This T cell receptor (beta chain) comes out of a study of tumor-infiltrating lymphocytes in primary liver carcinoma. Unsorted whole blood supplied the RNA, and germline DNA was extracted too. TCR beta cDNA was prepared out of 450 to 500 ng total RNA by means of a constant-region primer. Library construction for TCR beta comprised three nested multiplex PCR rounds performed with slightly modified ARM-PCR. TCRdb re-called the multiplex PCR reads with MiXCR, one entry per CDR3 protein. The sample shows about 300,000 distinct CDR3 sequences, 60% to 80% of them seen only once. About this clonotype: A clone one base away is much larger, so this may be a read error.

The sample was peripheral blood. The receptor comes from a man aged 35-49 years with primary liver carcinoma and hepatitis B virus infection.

The CDR3 DNA sequence: TGCGCCAGCAGCCCCGCCCCGGTGAACATCGGGGAGCTGTTTTTT. It yields the protein CASSPAPVNIGELFF. V is TRBV5-1 and J is TRBJ2-2; D is ambiguous. The CDR3 totals 15 residues. Germline assignment: CDR1 SGHRS and CDR2 YFSETQ.